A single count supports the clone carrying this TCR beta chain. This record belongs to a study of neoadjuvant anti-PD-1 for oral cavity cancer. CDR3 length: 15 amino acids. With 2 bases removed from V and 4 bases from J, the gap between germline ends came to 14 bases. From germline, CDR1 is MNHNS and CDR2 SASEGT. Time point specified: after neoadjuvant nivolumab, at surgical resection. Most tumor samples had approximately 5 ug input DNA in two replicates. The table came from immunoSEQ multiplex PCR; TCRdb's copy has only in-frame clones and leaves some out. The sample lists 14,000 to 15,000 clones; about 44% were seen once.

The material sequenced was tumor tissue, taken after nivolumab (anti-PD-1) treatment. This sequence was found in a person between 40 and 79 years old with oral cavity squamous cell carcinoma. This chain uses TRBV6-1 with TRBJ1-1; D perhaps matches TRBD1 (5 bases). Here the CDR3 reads CASSELRGVGTEAFF. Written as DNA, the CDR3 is TGTGCCAGCAGTGAATTGAGGGGCGTGGGCACTGAAGCTTTCTTT.